One sample yielded the 13 T cell receptor beta chains listed below, sequenced in a study of Ad26.COV2.S vaccination and SARS-CoV-2 variants. The treatment here: roughly 19 received Ad26.COV2.S at low or high dose, single or two shots; about five received placebo; per-sample allocation not given. At day 63 after the first vaccine or placebo injection, samples were drawn. Some clones are missing from TCRdb's copy, which holds only in-frame ones; the method was immunoSEQ multiplex PCR. The sample has a few hundred thousand clones, roughly 84% seen once. The starting material was peripheral blood, obtained in a trial of Ad26.COV2.S vaccine versus placebo. The receptors stem from a person between 18 and 65 years old who received the Ad26.COV2.S COVID-19 vaccine or a placebo.

The J gene is TRBJ2-7, the V gene TRBV5-1, with TRBD1 as a possible D gene (6 bases). V dropped 0 bases and J dropped 0 bases, with 19 bases sitting between them. Per the germline V gene, CDR1 is SGHRS and CDR2 is YFSETQ. The CDR3 is 18 residues long. CDR3 loop: CASSLEGQRYGLSYEQYF. DNA for the CDR3: TGCGCCAGCAGCTTGGAGGGACAAAGATACGGCCTCTCCTACGAGCAGTACTTC.

V and J are TRBV7-6 and TRBJ2-2; D remains ambiguous. In germline, CDR1 is SGHVS, CDR2 FNYEAQ. This CDR3 has 16 residues. The V end was cut by 7 bases, the J end by 4 bases, with 19 bases between. This chain's CDR3 is CASKVQNGEATGELFF. The DNA of the CDR3 is TGTGCCAGCAAGGTACAGAATGGCGAGGCCACCGGGGAGCTGTTTTTT.

The chain joins TRBV6-1 to TRBJ2-5, with 8 bases lining up with TRBD2. The CDR3 covers 17 residues. Germline CDR1 MNHNS, CDR2 SASEGT. Losses at the gene ends were 4 bases for V and 2 bases for J; bases not matched to a gene: 12. The CDR3 DNA sequence: TGTGCCAGCAGTGCCCTCCCGGGGGGGGCCATTCAAGAGACCCAGTACTTC. Residues: CASSALPGGAIQETQYF.

The rearrangement uses TRBV6-5 and TRBJ2-7, with TRBD1 matching 12 bases. The CDR3 totals 14 residues. The junction had 7 bases not matched to a gene; V was cut back by 8 bases and J by 5 bases. Germline V gene lookup returns CDR1 MNHEY and CDR2 SVGAGI. The CDR3 loop is CASRPGQGADEQYF. CDR3 in DNA: TGTGCCAGCCGCCCGGGACAGGGGGCCGACGAGCAGTACTTC.

The chain joins TRBV11-2 to TRBJ2-3; TRBD2 matches at 9 bases. CDR3 length: 14 amino acids. V dropped 4 bases and J dropped 6; count of bases not matched to a gene: 5. CDR1 and CDR2 from the germline V gene are SGHAT and FQNNGV. The CDR3 reads CASSSTGLADTQYF. The CDR3 DNA follows: TGTGCCAGCAGCTCGACCGGACTAGCGGATACGCAGTATTTT. The variable domain in full, completed from reference TRBV11-2 and TRBJ2-3, reads EAGVAQSPRYKIIEKRQSVAFWCNPISGHATLYWYQQILGQGPKLLIQFQNNGVVDDSQLPKDRFSAERLKGVDSTLKIQPAKLEDSAVYLCASSSTGLADTQYFGPGTRLTVL.

The chain couples TRBV19 to TRBJ2-2; D is ambiguous. Trimming shortened V by 7 bases and J by 1 base, and 10 bases separated the two germline ends. Germline loops: CDR1 LNHDA, CDR2 SQIVND (reference sequence). The CDR3 runs 14 residues. Here the CDR3 reads CASTWQKNTGELFF. The CDR3 nucleotides read TGTGCCAGTACGTGGCAGAAGAACACCGGGGAGCTGTTTTTT.

V and J are TRBV30 and TRBJ1-3, with TRBD1 matching over 7 bases. The CDR3 is 15 residues long. J lost 3 bases, V lost 6 bases, and 11 bases had no gene match. Germline assignment: CDR1 GTSNPN and CDR2 SVGIG (reference sequence). The CDR3 DNA follows: TGTGCCTGCCACCCGACAGGGACTTATGGAAACACCATATATTTT. It codes for CACHPTGTYGNTIYF. Combining the CDR3 with reference TRBV30 and TRBJ1-3 gives the whole variable domain SQTIHQWPATLVQPVGSPLSLECTVEGTSNPNLYWYRQAAGRGLQLLFYSVGIGQISSEVPQNLSASRPQDRQFILSSKKLLLSDSGFYLCACHPTGTYGNTIYFGEGSWLTVV.

The chain links TRBV6-5 to TRBJ2-5, with D perhaps matching TRBD2 (7 bases). V gave up 5 bases and J gave up 1 base, with 11 bases separating them. CDR1 is MNHEY and CDR2 is SVGAGI in the germline V gene. The CDR3 has 14 residues. The DNA for the CDR3 is TGTGCCAGCAGTCCTAGGGGGGGCCAAGAGACCCAGTACTTC. This codes for CASSPRGGQETQYF.

The chain couples TRBV19 to TRBJ1-5, with D hard to call. CDR1 LNHDA and CDR2 SQIVND come from the germline V gene (reference sequence). V lost 5 bases, J lost 3 bases, and 11 bases lay in between. CDR3 size: 14 residues. The CDR3 sequence: CASSWKNNNQPQHF. CDR3 sequence (DNA): TGTGCCAGTAGTTGGAAGAACAACAATCAGCCCCAGCATTTT.

This rearrangement joins TRBV9 to TRBJ2-7, with unresolved D. The CDR3 extends over 12 amino acids. Germline lookup yields CDR1 SGDLS and CDR2 YYNGEE. V shed 0 bases and J shed 6 bases, with 7 bases lying between them. In nucleotides, the CDR3 is TGTGCCAGCAGCGTAGCTTTTGGCGAGCAGTACTTC. This encodes CASSVAFGEQYF.

This clone was found once. This chain uses TRBV4-3 with TRBJ1-3; D uncertain. Germline V gene lookup returns CDR1 LGHNA and CDR2 YSLEER. The CDR3 length is 17 residues. Trimming cost V 1 base and J 0 bases, with 13 bases left between them. CDR3 coding DNA: TGCGCCAGCAGCCAAGTCGCCGGTTTCAGCTCTGGAAACACCATATATTTT. This gives the protein CASSQVAGFSSGNTIYF.

The V and J genes are TRBV7-8 and TRBJ2-7; 9 nucleotides match TRBD2. The V gene's germline CDR1 is SGHVS and CDR2 FQNEAQ. There are 15 residues in the CDR3. The junction had 4 bases not matched to a gene; V was cut back by 2 bases and J by 2 bases. CDR3 nucleotides: TGTGCCAGCAGCTTACCGCGGGGGGGCGCCTACGAGCAGTACTTC. Translating it yields CASSLPRGGAYEQYF.

This chain joins TRBV7-7 and TRBJ2-1; 8 bases match TRBD1. From germline, CDR1 is SSHAT and CDR2 FNYEAQ (reference sequence). The CDR3 totals 15 residues. The CDR3 region is CASAPADREYNEQFF. Written as DNA, the CDR3 is TGTGCTAGCGCCCCAGCGGACAGGGAATACAATGAGCAGTTCTTC.